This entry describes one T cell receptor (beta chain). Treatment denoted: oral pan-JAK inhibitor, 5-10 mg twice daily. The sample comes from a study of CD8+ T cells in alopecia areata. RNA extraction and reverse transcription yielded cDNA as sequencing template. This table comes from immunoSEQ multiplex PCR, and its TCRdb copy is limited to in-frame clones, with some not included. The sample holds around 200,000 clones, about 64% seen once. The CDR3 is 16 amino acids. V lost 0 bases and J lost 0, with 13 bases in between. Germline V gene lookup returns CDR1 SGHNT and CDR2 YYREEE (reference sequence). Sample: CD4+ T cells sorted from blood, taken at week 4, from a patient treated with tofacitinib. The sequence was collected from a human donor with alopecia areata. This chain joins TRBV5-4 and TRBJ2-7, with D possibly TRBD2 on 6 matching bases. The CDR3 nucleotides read TGTGCCAGCAGCTTGGAACGCGGACTAAGCTCCTACGAGCAGTACTTC. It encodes CASSLERGLSSYEQYF.